This TCR beta chain was documented in a study of T cells after yellow fever vaccination (dated by TCRdb to about 2019). Background for the entire study: The SMART-Seq v4 Ultra Low Input RNA kit was used to prepare libraries from fractions with low cell numbers. To follow T-cell clones before and after both primary and booster YFV17D yellow fever vaccination, bulk TCR alpha and beta repertoires underwent longitudinal sequencing. Two healthy male donors made up the cohort, one aged 18 to 29 years and the other aged 30 to 40 years. Bulk PBMC replicates and cell subsets were isolated from blood drawn at multiple timepoints before and after both primary and secondary immunization. General conclusions and limits of the study: A small fraction of clonotypes appeared in both the CD4 and CD8 compartments, likely as a result of convergent recombination. After the booster, most of the clones that had expanded following primary vaccination were detected again (roughly 96% of CD4 and more than 85% of CD8), which suggests that memory was broadly maintained. Computational filtering was needed because FACS-sorted repertoires could contain abundant contaminating clonotypes from the bulk population. The secondary T-cell response was weaker than the primary response but faster, peaking on day 5 instead of day 15. Because only a couple of donors were included in the study, the extent to which the findings can be generalized is limited.

The CDR3 goes from the cysteine to the phenylalanine over 14 residues. Only the CDR3 region is kept as DNA, spanning 42 bases read in frame from base 1. According to the germline V gene, CDR1 reads SNHLY and CDR2 reads FYNNEI. V sheds 3 bases and J sheds 4 bases, leaving 9 bases between their ends. These reads were obtained on an Illumina NovaSeq 6000. TCR cDNA was synthesized by 5'RACE template switching, which introduced a universal primer site and unique molecular identifiers. Priming for cDNA synthesis came from both the TCR alpha and TCR beta constant segments. Library amplification used two PCR steps, and the second PCR step added sample barcodes and sequencing adapters. Sequencing of the libraries was done on either Illumina HiSeq 2500 (2x100 bp) or NovaSeq (2x150 bp). For the original study's pipeline: MIGEC was used to demultiplex reads and collapse the reads into UMI consensus sequences, and MiXCR was used for V(D)J alignment. Vaccine-responding clonotypes were defined with edgeR using replicate PBMC samples, requiring FDR below 0.01 and a log2 fold change above 5 up to day 15. Bulk clonotypes were assigned CD4 or CD8 identity according to which sequenced CD4 or CD8 repertoire held them at higher abundance. TCRdb reworked the public reads: Q25 trimming with fastp, MiXCR clone assembly, productive beta chains retained. Records with the same CDR3 protein are collapsed into one entry carrying the most frequent genes and DNA. The V and J calls here are based on TCRdb, not the publication. The sample data list approximately 300,000 distinct CDR3 sequences, and around a tenth of these were observed just once. The ten most abundant clones make up 3% to 3.5% of the sample.

This clonotype has more than one count but fewer than ten. Its antigen is still unknown. No base quality information exists; no much larger clone differs at one position. This sample's treatment or condition label indicates: live attenuated yellow fever vaccine strain. PBMCs were isolated from peripheral blood using a standard Ficoll-Paque protocol. Dynabeads CD4 and CD8 positive selection kits were used to isolate CD4 and CD8 T-cell fractions. TriZol was used to extract RNA from bulk PBMCs, from CD4 and CD8 fractions, and from dextramer-positive and dextramer-negative fractions. This receptor chain uses TRBV2 and TRBJ2-2, with the D gene not clear enough to name. The sequence was obtained from a man younger than 35 who received the YFV17D yellow fever vaccine. The material sequenced was CD4+ T cells sorted from PBMCs, taken 45 days after the yellow fever booster vaccination. CDR3 loop: CASSDDRRTGELFF. The DNA reads as follows: TGTGCCAGCAGTGACGATCGCCGCACCGGGGAGCTGTTTTTT.